This T cell receptor (beta chain) emerged from a study of blood T cell repertoires in COVID-19. Study details: Nucleic acid was either cDNA or gDNA, and it came from T cells, B-cell-depleted T cells, or PBMCs.

Source study methods: Amplified reference gene primers provided the basis for estimating nucleated cell counts. Assay used: immunoSEQ multiplex PCR; TCRdb lists only in-frame clones, some missing. V and J calls plus clone size are reproduced from that table; the DNA served to infer D and trimming. The repertoire consists of 250,000 to 350,000 clones, with 65% to 85% occurring once and the leading ten covering more than 1.2%. CDR1 and CDR2 from the germline V gene are MNHEY and SVGAGI. The CDR3 contains 12 residues. Trimming took 6 bases from V and 5 from J, leaving 11 bases between them. Seattle patients were enrolled while actively infected and followed longitudinally.

Material: peripheral blood. The V gene is TRBV6-5, the J gene TRBJ2-7, with D unclear. This sequence was found in a human donor with COVID-19, enrolled during active disease. The donor label of this sample is uncertain. CDR3 residues: CASSQARNEQYF. CDR3 nucleotide sequence: TGTGCCAGCAGCCAGGCCAGGAACGAGCAGTACTTC.